Listed below are T cell receptor beta chains from one sample, sequenced in a study of cytomegalovirus exposure and HLA in healthy donors. This table comes from immunoSEQ multiplex PCR, and its TCRdb copy is limited to in-frame clones, with some not included. Altogether 150,000 or so clones are present, roughly 79% being singletons, with the ten largest covering approximately 6.8%. What was sequenced was PBMCs. All receptors derive from a woman in her 40s in good health and CMV-seropositive. CDR3s include the opening cysteine and the closing phenylalanine or tryptophan. D genes are given only for firm matches. The size field is filled for only some rows; it gives once, few, many or a size class.

j_call	v_call	clone_size	d_call	cdr3_nt	cdr3_aa
TRBJ1-3	TRBV5-1	NA	NA	TGCGCCAGCAGCGAATCAGGGTTCTCCGGAAACACCATATATTTT	CASSESGFSGNTIYF
TRBJ2-7	TRBV30	few	TRBD1	TGTGCCAGACATACAGGGGGCGAGCAGTACTTC	CARHTGGEQYF
TRBJ2-1	TRBV5-5	few	NA	TGTGCCAGCAGCTTCTCGACAGAATCGAATGAGCAGTTCTTC	CASSFSTESNEQFF
TRBJ2-1	TRBV5-1	once	TRBD2	TGCGCCAGCAGCTTCGGTAGCGGGGGGGCCAATGAGCAGTTCTTC	CASSFGSGGANEQFF
TRBJ1-4	TRBV28	NA	NA	TGTGCCAGCAGCACGGACAACGAAAAACTGTTTTTT	CASSTDNEKLFF
TRBJ2-5	TRBV30	few	NA	TGTGCCTGGAGTGTACCAGGGGGGTCGATGGAGACCCAGTACTTC	CAWSVPGGSMETQYF
TRBJ1-2	TRBV6-1	NA	TRBD1	TGTGCCAGCAGTTCGACAGGGCGCTATGGCTACACCTTC	CASSSTGRYGYTF
TRBJ2-7	TRBV6-1	NA	TRBD1	TGTGCCAGCAGACTCCCAGGGGGTGAGCAGTACTTC	CASRLPGGEQYF
TRBJ1-2	TRBV5-1	NA	NA	TGCGCCAGCAGCTTGGAATTCCAGGTCGGCTACACCTTC	CASSLEFQVGYTF
TRBJ1-2	TRBV19	NA	TRBD1	TGTGCCAGTAATTTGGGACAGTGGGGCGTAAATGGCTACACCTTC	CASNLGQWGVNGYTF
TRBJ1-2	TRBV19	NA	NA	TGTGCCACCTTTTGGACAGACCGGGGCTACACCTTC	CATFWTDRGYTF
TRBJ1-2	TRBV30	NA	NA	TGTGCCTGGAGTGTATGGGGGGGGTTGAGGAGTTATGGCTACACCTTC	CAWSVWGGLRSYGYTF
TRBJ1-1	TRBV30	NA	NA	TGTGCCTGGGAATCGAGAAACGAAGCTTTCTTT	CAWESRNEAFF
TRBJ1-1	TRBV5-4	NA	NA	TGTGCCAGCAGCTTTGCCGGTGCGAACACTGAAGCTTTCTTT	CASSFAGANTEAFF
TRBJ1-5	TRBV5-5	NA	TRBD1	TGTGCCAGCAGCTTGGAAACAGGGGGAAGTCAGCCCCAGCATTTT	CASSLETGGSQPQHF
TRBJ2-7	TRBV9	NA	NA	TGTGCCAGCAGCGAGGGATCAGGGCCACCCTACGAGCAGTACTTC	CASSEGSGPPYEQYF
TRBJ1-4	TRBV15	NA	NA	TGTGCCACCAGCAACCGGACTTCTCCGGATGAAAAACTGTTTTTT	CATSNRTSPDEKLFF
TRBJ2-1	TRBV5-1	NA	NA	TGCGCCAGCAGTGGAGGGTATGAGCAGTTCTTC	CASSGGYEQFF
TRBJ2-2	TRBV2	NA	TRBD2	TGTGCCAGCAGGGCACTAGCGGGGATCGGGGAGCTGTTTTTT	CASRALAGIGELFF
TRBJ2-7	TRBV2	NA	TRBD2	TGTGCCAGCCTCGGGCGGGGACTAGCCCATTTGCAGCAGTACTTC	CASLGRGLAHLQQYF
TRBJ2-2	TRBV7-8	few	TRBD2	TGTGCCAGCAGCTTAGGTGCCGCGGGGGGATCACGCGGGGAGCTGTTTTTT	CASSLGAAGGSRGELFF
TRBJ2-1	TRBV4-1	once	TRBD2	TGCGCCAGCAGCCAAGACGACGCGGGGGGGAACAATGAGCAGTTCTTC	CASSQDDAGGNNEQFF
TRBJ2-1	TRBV5-1	few	TRBD2	TGCGCCAGCAGCCTTGGACTAGCTTTAGATGAGCAGTTCTTC	CASSLGLALDEQFF
TRBJ2-7	TRBV28	NA	NA	TGTGCCAGCAGTGGAACAGGGATACACGAGCAGTACTTC	CASSGTGIHEQYF
TRBJ2-7	TRBV6-1	few	NA	TGTGCCAGCAGTGAAGAGGGCGGACAGAACTACGAGCAGTACTTC	CASSEEGGQNYEQYF
TRBJ1-4	TRBV4-2	NA	NA	TGTGCCAGCAGCCTTCCAGGAAGTAGGAAACTGTTTTTT	CASSLPGSRKLFF
TRBJ2-5	TRBV5-1	few	NA	TGCGCCAGTTCCCTCCGGGGAACGTACCAAGAGACCCAGTACTTC	CASSLRGTYQETQYF
TRBJ1-2	TRBV5-1	NA	NA	TGCGCCAGCAGCTTGAATGACAGGACGACACGACAGTCAGCTAACTATGGCTACACCTTC	CASSLNDRTTRQSANYGYTF
TRBJ1-2	TRBV29-1	NA	NA	TGCAGCGTTGATTTGCGAGATAACTATGGCTACACCTTC	CSVDLRDNYGYTF
TRBJ1-1	TRBV30	NA	NA	TGTGCCTGGAGGTGGAGTCAAATGGCCCCTGAAGCTTTCTTT	CAWRWSQMAPEAFF
TRBJ2-7	TRBV5-1	NA	TRBD1	TGCGCCAGCAGCGAAGGGACAGGGGCCTCCTACGAGCAGTACTTC	CASSEGTGASYEQYF
TRBJ2-1	TRBV5-1	NA	TRBD1	TGCGCCAGCAGAGGACCGACAGGGGAAACCTACAATGAGCAGTTCTTC	CASRGPTGETYNEQFF
TRBJ1-2	TRBV5-1	few	NA	TGCGCCAGCAGCTTGGCCATCGGGAGCTCCTATGGCTACACCTTC	CASSLAIGSSYGYTF
TRBJ2-2	TRBV11-2	NA	TRBD1	TGTGCCAGCATACTAGACAGGGCCCACGGGGAGCTGTTTTTT	CASILDRAHGELFF
TRBJ1-1	TRBV15	NA	TRBD1	TGTGCCACCAGCAGGGGATCCTTACAGGGGGCGAGAACTGAAGCTTTCTTT	CATSRGSLQGARTEAFF
TRBJ1-1	TRBV20-1	NA	NA	TGCAGTGCCGGAGATTATGAAGCTTTCTTT	CSAGDYEAFF
TRBJ1-5	TRBV7-6	NA	NA	TGTGCCAGCAGCTTAACAGCGGGGGACGTCAATCAGCCCCAGCATTTT	CASSLTAGDVNQPQHF
TRBJ2-7	TRBV5-1	NA	TRBD1	TGCGCCAGCAGCTTGGCCCCGACAGGGAACTACGAGCAGTACTTC	CASSLAPTGNYEQYF
TRBJ1-4	TRBV7-9	NA	NA	TGTGCCAGCAGCTTATACCCCGAGGTGACTAATGAAAAACTGTTTTTT	CASSLYPEVTNEKLFF
TRBJ1-5	TRBV5-5	NA	TRBD1	TGTGCCAGCAGGAGGGACAGGGGTAGTCAGCCCCAGCATTTT	CASRRDRGSQPQHF
TRBJ2-3	TRBV18	NA	NA	TGTGCCAGCTCACCACTGCCGGGACTTAAAGATACGCAGTATTTT	CASSPLPGLKDTQYF
TRBJ1-6	TRBV5-1	few	NA	TGCGCCAGCAGCTTAGTTGGCTCCGGGGGGTCACCCCTCCACTTT	CASSLVGSGGSPLHF
TRBJ1-1	TRBV10-3	NA	NA	TGTGCCATCAGTGAGGGGGCCAACACTGAAGCTTTCTTT	CAISEGANTEAFF
TRBJ1-4	TRBV5-1	NA	TRBD1	TGCGCCAGCAGCTTGGGAACCGGGACAGCGCCTACTGGACTGTTTTTT	CASSLGTGTAPTGLFF
TRBJ1-2	TRBV5-4	NA	NA	TGTGCCAGCAGCAAGGAGGGAGTCAGAGTAGGGAATGGCTACACCTTC	CASSKEGVRVGNGYTF
TRBJ1-2	TRBV4-1	once	TRBD1	TGCGCCAGCAGCCAAGCGACAGGGATAGGGGGCTACACCTTC	CASSQATGIGGYTF
TRBJ1-1	TRBV28	NA	NA	TGTGCCAGCCTTAGGGGGAACACTGAAGCTTTCTTT	CASLRGNTEAFF
TRBJ2-7	TRBV7-9	NA	TRBD2	TGTTCCAGCAGCATGGGACTAACGTACAGCTCCTACGAGCAGTACTTC	CSSSMGLTYSSYEQYF